This T cell receptor beta chain was sequenced during a study of human T cells and chemical hapten exposure. Study information: Upper inner arm skin measuring around 2 cm by around 2 cm received 2% DPC for sensitization.

Unique molecular identifiers were attached to individual cDNA molecules within the library. One entry per CDR3 protein, called by TCRdb with MiXCR from the RACE reads. The sample consists of about 99,000 distinct CDR3 sequences, roughly an eighth of them appearing once. Time point of the sample: patch test 1, 2 weeks after DPC sensitization. Treatment here: therapeutic diphenylcyclopropenone sensitization with weekly scalp DPC. This sequence was found in a woman between 40 and 50 years old with alopecia areata. Some clones in this sample may be carry-over from other donors' samples. Sample: whole blood, taken in connection with sensitization to the hapten diphenylcyclopropenone (DPC).

DNA of the CDR3: TGTGCCAGCAGCTTAGCGAATGGTCAGGTGGAAGAGACCCAGTACTTC. Amino acid sequence: CASSLANGQVEETQYF. The chain recombines TRBV7-2 with TRBJ2-5; D is undetermined. V lost 0 bases, J lost 3 bases, and 14 bases lay in between. Germline values: CDR1 SGHTA, CDR2 FQGNSA. CDR3 length: 16 residues.